The 22 T cell receptor beta chains below all came from one sample that was sequenced in a study of lymphopenia after photon versus proton radiotherapy. Assay used: immunoSEQ multiplex PCR; TCRdb lists only in-frame clones, some missing. The sample contains tens of thousands of clones, roughly 83% of which appear only once. Here the sequenced sample was peripheral blood, taken from a patient treated with proton-based radiotherapy. The receptors shown here come from a man in his sixties with pancreatic cancer.

This clone has a handful of counts. The gene calls are TRBV5-4 and TRBJ1-1; D gene ambiguous. With 1 base removed from V and 1 base from J, the gap between germline ends came to 8 bases. This CDR3 comprises 14 residues. The germline gives CDR1 SGHNT, CDR2 YYREEE (reference sequence). The CDR3 here is CASSLSGRNTEAFF. CDR3 in DNA: TGTGCCAGCAGCTTGAGCGGCAGGAACACTGAAGCTTTCTTT.

The chain couples TRBV5-1 to TRBJ2-2; the D gene is possibly TRBD2 (6 bases). The CDR3 is 15 amino acids. Germline CDR1 reads SGHRS; CDR2 reads YFSETQ. V was cut by 0 bases and J by 7 bases, with 13 bases left in between. CDR3 nucleotides: TGCGCCAGCAGCTTGGCCGCGGGGTATGGCGGGGAGCTGTTTTTT. This gives the protein CASSLAAGYGGELFF.

The chain employs TRBV29-1 and TRBJ1-2; D call uncertain. Germline V gene lookup returns CDR1 SQVTM and CDR2 ANQGSEA. The CDR3 spans 13 residues. The germline V and J ends were trimmed by 4 bases and 8 bases, with 17 bases remaining between them. The CDR3 DNA reads as TGCAGCGTTGCGGGGAGAATAGCCGTGGGCTACACCTTC. It encodes CSVAGRIAVGYTF.

The chain carries TRBV4-1 and TRBJ2-4; TRBD2 matches at 8 bases. Trimming at V came to 1 base and at J to 5 bases, leaving 7 bases not matched to a gene. The germline V gene has CDR1 MGHRA and CDR2 YSYEKL. This CDR3 has 16 residues. CDR3 amino acids: CASSQVGGLVENIQYF. CDR3 bases: TGCGCCAGCAGCCAAGTCGGGGGACTAGTCGAAAACATTCAGTACTTC.

This chain connects TRBV2 to TRBJ2-1; D is possibly TRBD2 (5 bases). The CDR3 is made up of 13 amino acids. Germline CDR1 reads SNHLY; CDR2 reads FYNNEI. V was pared by 7 bases and J by 12 bases, with 19 bases between. DNA of the CDR3: TGTGCCAGCAAGCCTGGACTTTTGAGCGTGCAGTTCTTC. Its protein product is CASKPGLLSVQFF.

This clone was observed a few times. The chain has TRBV11-2 and TRBJ2-7; TRBD1 matches 8 bases. The V and J ends lost 5 bases and 4 bases, in that order; junction bases with no gene match: 4. The CDR3 runs 13 residues. Looked up from germline, CDR1 is SGHAT and CDR2 is FQNNGV. In DNA form, the CDR3 reads TGTGCCAGCAGCCGGGACAGGCTATACGAGCAGTACTTC. This codes for CASSRDRLYEQYF.

The rearrangement joins TRBV19 to TRBJ2-3, with 12 bases identical to TRBD1. V was clipped by 9 bases and J by 5 bases; unmatched bases: 3. The germline CDR1 and CDR2 sequences are LNHDA and SQIVND (reference sequence). CDR3 length: 13 amino acids. The chain's CDR3 is CASGTGGEDTQYF. CDR3 nucleotides: TGTGCCAGCGGGACAGGGGGCGAAGATACGCAGTATTTT.

The rearrangement uses TRBV28 and TRBJ1-2, with 8 positions matching TRBD1. The CDR3 is made up of 13 amino acids. In germline, CDR1 is MDHEN, CDR2 SYDVKM. V shed 8 bases, J shed 3 bases, and the junction held 5 bases outside the gene matches. For the CDR3, the DNA is TGTGCCAGCGGGACAGGAGTATACTATGGCTACACCTTC. Amino acid sequence: CASGTGVYYGYTF.

V usage is TRBV7-9 and J usage is TRBJ2-3, with unresolved D. Trimming left V 6 bases short and J 0 bases short, with 16 bases between. From germline, CDR1 is SEHNR and CDR2 FQNEAQ (reference sequence). CDR3 length: 16 residues. DNA for the CDR3: TGTGCCAGCAGTCCTGACGGTGGCGGTAGCACAGATACGCAGTATTTT. Amino acids: CASSPDGGGSTDTQYF.

The rearrangement links TRBV7-8 to TRBJ1-2; D not certain. Trimming left V 0 bases short and J 0 bases short, with 17 bases between. This CDR3 contains 18 residues. The germline V gene has CDR1 SGHVS and CDR2 FQNEAQ. CDR3 in amino acids: CASSLASGYSQANYGYTF. The CDR3 nucleotides read TGTGCCAGCAGCTTAGCTTCCGGCTATTCTCAGGCTAACTATGGCTACACCTTC. Drawing the rest from reference TRBV7-8 and TRBJ1-2, the complete variable domain is GAGVSQSPRYKVAKRGQDVALRCDPISGHVSLFWYQQALGQGPEFLTYFQNEAQLDKSGLPSDRFFAERPEGSVSTLKIQRTQQEDSAVYLCASSLASGYSQANYGYTFGSGTRLTVV.

The chain has TRBV6-5 and TRBJ2-5; the D gene is possibly TRBD1 (6 bases). Germline loops: CDR1 MNHEY, CDR2 SVGAGI. Trimming took 3 bases from V and 2 from J, leaving 16 bases between them. The CDR3 extends over 16 amino acids. The CDR3 reads CASSYGLGHRQETQYF. For the CDR3, the DNA is TGTGCCAGCAGTTATGGGTTGGGACACCGACAAGAGACCCAGTACTTC.

The V gene is TRBV5-1, the J gene TRBJ2-1; the D is unclear. CDR1 SGHRS and CDR2 YFSETQ come from the germline V gene. Trimming left V 0 bases short and J 9 bases short, with 10 bases between. The CDR3 extends over 13 amino acids. As DNA, the CDR3 is TGCGCCAGCAGCTTGGGGGCTGACACTGAGCAGTTCTTC. The encoded protein is CASSLGADTEQFF.

This clone has just a few counts. The chain uses TRBV7-9 and TRBJ2-3; TRBD2 agrees at 11 bases. V lost 10 bases, J lost 3 bases, and 6 bases stayed unmatched. Germline loops: CDR1 SEHNR, CDR2 FQNEAQ (reference sequence). The CDR3 consists of 14 residues. CDR3 sequence: CATLAGGRTDTQYF. CDR3 bases: TGTGCCACTCTAGCGGGAGGCCGGACAGATACGCAGTATTTT.

This chain links TRBV29-1 with TRBJ2-3, with D possibly matching TRBD2 (7 bases). Germline values: CDR1 SQVTM, CDR2 ANQGSEA. CDR3 size: 16 residues. V lost 8 bases and J 1 base, leaving 22 bases between the germline ends. This chain's CDR3 is CSSSGTGGFGTDTQYF. In DNA, the CDR3 is TGCAGCTCCTCTGGGACGGGGGGCTTTGGCACAGATACGCAGTATTTT.

The V and J genes are TRBV4-2 and TRBJ2-7, with 7 bases fitting TRBD2. The ends lost 2 bases at V and 5 bases at J; junction bases unmatched: 12. Looked up from germline, CDR1 is LGHNA and CDR2 is YNFKEQ. This CDR3 is 16 amino acids long. CDR3 DNA: TGTGCCAGCAGCCAACGAGGGAGGGCCTTGGGGGACGAGCAGTACTTC. This sequence encodes CASSQRGRALGDEQYF.

This clone appeared a few times. The chain uses TRBV6-1 and TRBJ1-2; D remains ambiguous. This CDR3 contains 12 residues. V was cut by 5 bases and J by 4 bases, with 8 bases left in between. Germline CDR1 is MNHNS and CDR2 is SASEGT. This CDR3 is CASSLEGYGYTF. CDR3 coding DNA: TGTGCCAGCAGTCTAGAGGGCTATGGCTACACCTTC.

The V and J genes are TRBV19 and TRBJ2-1; 7 nucleotides agree with TRBD2. With V trimmed by 6 bases and J by 0 bases, 5 bases remained unmatched. The CDR3 consists of 15 residues. Germline CDR1 reads LNHDA; CDR2 reads SQIVND (reference sequence). The CDR3 DNA is TGTGCCAGTAGAGCCAGCGGGACCTCCTACAATGAGCAGTTCTTC. Encoded protein: CASRASGTSYNEQFF. Combining the CDR3 with reference TRBV19 and TRBJ2-1 gives the whole variable domain DGGITQSPKYLFRKEGQNVTLSCEQNLNHDAMYWYRQDPGQGLRLIYYSQIVNDFQKGDIAEGYSVSREKKESFPLTVTSAQKNPTAFYLCASRASGTSYNEQFFGPGTRLTVL.

This rearrangement joins TRBV19 to TRBJ1-3, with D possibly being TRBD1 (6 bases). This CDR3 contains 14 residues. V lost 5 bases and J 3 bases, leaving 11 bases between the germline ends. Germline V lookup: CDR1 LNHDA, CDR2 SQIVND (reference sequence). This CDR3 reads CASSAQGSGNTIYF. CDR3 DNA sequence: TGTGCCAGTAGTGCACAGGGAAGTGGAAACACCATATATTTT.

DNA for the CDR3: TGTGCCAGTACCCCGGGACTAGCTTACAATGAGCAGTTCTTC. Its translation is CASTPGLAYNEQFF. The rearrangement uses TRBV19 and TRBJ2-1; 9 bases align to TRBD2. This CDR3 spans 14 amino acids. V gave up 7 bases and J gave up 4 bases; unmatched junction bases: 5. CDR1 and CDR2 (germline): LNHDA, SQIVND (reference sequence). Looking up the rest from reference TRBV19 and TRBJ2-1 gives the full variable domain: DGGITQSPKYLFRKEGQNVTLSCEQNLNHDAMYWYRQDPGQGLRLIYYSQIVNDFQKGDIAEGYSVSREKKESFPLTVTSAQKNPTAFYLCASTPGLAYNEQFFGPGTRLTVL.

The V call is TRBV7-6, the J call TRBJ2-1; 12 nucleotides line up with TRBD2. Germline CDR1 and CDR2: SGHVS and FNYEAQ. The CDR3 consists of 16 residues. V gave up 3 bases and J gave up 0 bases; unmatched junction bases: 0. The CDR3 DNA reads as TGTGCCAGCAGCTTGGGACTAGCGGGCTCCTACAATGAGCAGTTCTTC. Translated, it gives CASSLGLAGSYNEQFF.

The chain is built from TRBV7-9 and TRBJ1-1; no definite D call. The CDR3 sequence is 18 residues long. The ends were cut back, 6 bases at V and 1 base at J, with 24 bases in the middle. Germline-derived CDR1 and CDR2 are SEHNR and FQNEAQ (reference sequence). Written as DNA, the CDR3 is TGTGCCAGCAGTTCTACACTTAGGGTAAAGGTTCCGAACACTGAAGCTTTCTTT. It translates to CASSSTLRVKVPNTEAFF.

V is TRBV28 and J is TRBJ2-1; 9 positions match TRBD1. Losses at the gene ends were 5 bases for V and 2 bases for J; bases not matched to a gene: 4. The V gene's germline CDR1 is MDHEN and CDR2 SYDVKM. The CDR3 totals 15 residues. DNA of the CDR3: TGTGCCAGCAGTCTCGGGACAGGGACCTACAATGAGCAGTTCTTC. This codes for CASSLGTGTYNEQFF.